Listed here are 30 T cell receptor beta chains from one sample, sequenced in a study of blood T cell repertoires in COVID-19. Clones were read by immunoSEQ multiplex PCR, and TCRdb kept only the in-frame ones, dropping some. The sample contains some 180,000 clones, 81% of which appear only once. Sequences were obtained from peripheral blood. Receptors were obtained from a woman older than 75 with COVID-19, enrolled during active disease.

The chain links TRBV6-6 to TRBJ2-2; the match to TRBD1 covers 8 bases. The length of the CDR3 is 14 residues. Germline V gene lookup returns CDR1 MNHNY and CDR2 SVGAGI (reference sequence). V dropped 5 bases and J dropped 1; count of bases not matched to a gene: 0. CDR3 amino acids: CASSGTGNTGELFF. The CDR3 DNA follows: TGTGCCAGCAGTGGGACAGGGAACACCGGGGAGCTGTTTTTT.

This clone was seen a handful of times. The chain employs TRBV2 and TRBJ1-6, with a tentative D call TRBD1 (5 bases). V was trimmed by 4 bases and J by 7 bases, leaving 8 bases between them. Germline V gives CDR1 SNHLY, CDR2 FYNNEI. CDR3 length equals 13 residues. This CDR3 is CASSAGENSPLHF. Written as DNA, the CDR3 is TGTGCCAGCAGTGCGGGGGAGAATTCACCCCTCCACTTT. Complete variable domain (other parts from reference TRBV2 and TRBJ1-6): EPEVTQTPSHQVTQMGQEVILRCVPISNHLYFYWYRQILGQKVEFLVSFYNNEISEKSEIFDDQFSVERPDGSNFTLKIRSTKLEDSAMYFCASSAGENSPLHFGNGTRLTVT.

The V and J genes are TRBV30 and TRBJ2-7; 7 positions match TRBD1. The CDR3 runs 13 residues. Trimming cost V 1 base and J 5 bases; bases outside gene matches: 5. The germline gives CDR1 GTSNPN, CDR2 SVGIG (reference sequence). The CDR3 is CAWSATGVHEQYF. The CDR3, as DNA: TGTGCCTGGAGTGCTACAGGGGTCCACGAGCAGTACTTC.

A few counts support this clone. This sequence joins TRBV7-9 and TRBJ2-2; a weak D match, TRBD1 (6 bases). There are 16 residues in the CDR3. Germline V gene data show CDR1 as SEHNR and CDR2 as FQNEAQ (reference sequence). With 0 bases removed from V and 4 bases from J, the gap between germline ends came to 12 bases. The CDR3 region is CASSLAPGAGTGELFF. The CDR3 region has the DNA TGTGCCAGCAGCTTAGCGCCAGGGGCCGGCACCGGGGAGCTGTTTTTT. Using reference TRBV7-9 and TRBJ2-2 for the parts outside the CDR3, the full variable domain is DTGVSQNPRHKITKRGQNVTFRCDPISEHNRLYWYRQTLGQGPEFLTYFQNEAQLEKSRLLSDRFSAERPKGSFSTLEIQRTEQGDSAMYLCASSLAPGAGTGELFFGEGSRLTVL.

The V gene is TRBV7-2, the J gene TRBJ1-2; D is possibly TRBD1 (5 bases). CDR3 length: 13 amino acids. Trimming left V 1 base short and J 8 bases short, with 11 bases between. Per germline, CDR1 SGHTA and CDR2 FQGNSA. For the CDR3, the DNA is TGTGCCAGCAGCTTAGGTGACAGTCGGGGCTACACCTTC. Residues: CASSLGDSRGYTF.

The chain uses TRBV2 and TRBJ2-1; 9 bases match TRBD1. The CDR3 covers 14 residues. Germline V gene data show CDR1 as SNHLY and CDR2 as FYNNEI. Germline trimming cut 5 bases from V and 8 bases from J; bases unmatched to any gene: 7. The CDR3 DNA reads as TGTGCCAGCAGTACCGGGACAGGGATGCATGAGCAGTTCTTC. Residues: CASSTGTGMHEQFF. Together with reference TRBV2 and TRBJ2-1, the CDR3 gives the full variable domain: EPEVTQTPSHQVTQMGQEVILRCVPISNHLYFYWYRQILGQKVEFLVSFYNNEISEKSEIFDDQFSVERPDGSNFTLKIRSTKLEDSAMYFCASSTGTGMHEQFFGPGTRLTVL.

This clone was observed a single time. The chain combines TRBV2 with TRBJ1-1, with D uncertain. The CDR3 consists of 14 residues. Trimming pared 0 bases from V and 3 bases from J, leaving 8 bases between. From germline, CDR1 is SNHLY and CDR2 FYNNEI. CDR3 amino acids: CASSEAGRDTEAFF. CDR3 DNA: TGTGCCAGCAGTGAAGCGGGGAGGGACACTGAAGCTTTCTTT.

This clone was observed a few times. J is TRBJ1-2 and V is TRBV6-4; TRBD1 aligns across 8 bases. J gave up 7 bases and V 3 bases, and 7 bases lay outside the gene matches. CDR1 is MRHNA, CDR2 SNTAGT, per germline. The CDR3 totals 14 residues. CDR3 DNA: TGTGCCAGCAGTGAAGCAACAGGGGGGTTTGGCTACACCTTC. Amino acids: CASSEATGGFGYTF.

The chain carries TRBV10-3 and TRBJ2-1; 14 bases line up with TRBD2. V lost 3 bases to trimming and J lost 7 bases; unmatched junction nucleotides: 2. Germline V gene lookup returns CDR1 ENHRY and CDR2 SYGVKD. The CDR3 runs 15 residues. CDR3 sequence: CAISEGTSGSNEQFF. In DNA form, the CDR3 reads TGTGCCATCAGTGAAGGGACTAGCGGGAGTAATGAGCAGTTCTTC.

This clone was seen a handful of times. The J gene is TRBJ1-2, the V gene TRBV7-8, with a possible D match to TRBD1 (5 bases). The germline gives CDR1 SGHVS, CDR2 FQNEAQ. The CDR3 has 14 amino acids. V gave up 3 bases and J gave up 3 bases, with 11 bases separating them. CDR3 sequence (DNA): TGTGCCAGCAGCTTCCTCGGGGGTTACTATGGCTACACCTTC. Its translation is CASSFLGGYYGYTF.

The V call is TRBV18, the J call TRBJ2-2, with 7 bases fitting TRBD2. This CDR3 has 15 residues. Trimming cost V 5 bases and J 2 bases; bases outside gene matches: 5. CDR1 and CDR2 (germline): KGHSH, LQKENI. Written as DNA, the CDR3 is TGTGCCAGCTCAAGGGGAGCGGGAAACACCGGGGAGCTGTTTTTT. Amino acid sequence: CASSRGAGNTGELFF.

V gene TRBV28 combines with J gene TRBJ1-2, with TRBD1 matching 9 bases. The CDR3 is 15 residues long. Germline V gene sequence: CDR1 MDHEN, CDR2 SYDVKM. V gave up 7 bases and J gave up 5 bases; unmatched junction bases: 11. As DNA, the CDR3 is TGTGCCAGCAATCCCCCGGGACAGGGAGGGTATGGCTACACCTTC. Protein sequence: CASNPPGQGGYGYTF.

This chain links TRBV2 with TRBJ2-1, with D unresolved. The CDR3 is made up of 18 amino acids. Germline V lookup: CDR1 SNHLY, CDR2 FYNNEI. Trimming took 3 bases from V and 0 from J, leaving 18 bases between them. In DNA, the CDR3 is TGTGCCAGCAGTGACGAGTTTTCGAAAGCAAGCTCCTACAATGAGCAGTTCTTC. This sequence encodes CASSDEFSKASSYNEQFF.

The chain is built from TRBV3-1 (or the pseudogene TRBV3-2) and TRBJ2-1; 16 nucleotides line up with TRBD2. The CDR3 runs to 20 residues. The V gene's germline CDR1 is LGHDT and CDR2 YNNKEL (reference sequence). V shed 4 bases and J 2 bases; nucleotides not matched to a gene: 11. The CDR3 coding sequence is TGTGCCAGCAGCCCTCTCCACCCGGGACTAGCGGGGGGGACCTACAATGAGCAGTTCTTC. Its protein is CASSPLHPGLAGGTYNEQFF.

The chain has TRBV19 and TRBJ2-1; D perhaps matches TRBD2 (6 bases). Trimming removed 3 bases from V and 0 bases from J, with 9 bases in between. Germline V gene data show CDR1 as LNHDA and CDR2 as SQIVND (reference sequence). The CDR3 has 15 amino acids. The CDR3 loop is CASSIRGSSYNEQFF. CDR3 DNA: TGTGCCAGTAGTATCCGGGGGAGCTCCTACAATGAGCAGTTCTTC.

V is TRBV5-8 and J is TRBJ1-3, with 7 positions matching TRBD1. V dropped 4 bases and J dropped 0; count of bases not matched to a gene: 4. Germline CDR1 SGHTS, CDR2 YDEGEE. The CDR3 runs 15 residues. The CDR3, as DNA: TGTGCCAGCAGCCGGGGACAGTACTCTGGAAACACCATATATTTT. It codes for CASSRGQYSGNTIYF. The variable domain in full, completed from reference TRBV5-8 and TRBJ1-3, reads EAGVTQSPTHLIKTRGQQATLRCSPISGHTSVYWYQQALGLGLQFLLWYDEGEERNRGNFPPRFSGRQFPNYSSELNVNALELEDSALYLCASSRGQYSGNTIYFGEGSWLTVV.

This chain links TRBV12-5 with TRBJ1-2; D remains ambiguous. The CDR3 covers 13 residues. The V end was cut by 1 base, the J end by 8 bases, with 11 bases between. CDR1 is LGHNT and CDR2 is FRNRAP in the germline V gene. CDR3 coding DNA: TGTGCTAGTGGTTTGGAACGCGAGAGGGGCTACACCTTC. It specifies CASGLERERGYTF.

V and J are TRBV2 and TRBJ1-1, with 7 bases fitting TRBD1. V lost 4 bases to trimming and J lost 2 bases; unmatched junction nucleotides: 4. This CDR3 has 14 amino acids. The germline gives CDR1 SNHLY, CDR2 FYNNEI. CDR3 sequence: CASSVLGGNTEAFF. The CDR3 region has the DNA TGTGCCAGCAGTGTTTTAGGGGGCAACACTGAAGCTTTCTTT. The variable domain in full, with the rest retrieved from reference TRBV2 and TRBJ1-1, is EPEVTQTPSHQVTQMGQEVILRCVPISNHLYFYWYRQILGQKVEFLVSFYNNEISEKSEIFDDQFSVERPDGSNFTLKIRSTKLEDSAMYFCASSVLGGNTEAFFGQGTRLTVV.

This clone was observed a few times. This sequence joins TRBV2 and TRBJ1-3; possibly TRBD1 for D (6 bases). This CDR3 spans 14 amino acids. CDR1 and CDR2 (germline): SNHLY, FYNNEI. V gave up 5 bases and J gave up 4 bases, with 12 bases separating them. CDR3 sequence (DNA): TGTGCCAGCAGTCCGACAGGAAACGGAAACACCATATATTTT. Amino acids: CASSPTGNGNTIYF. Full variable domain (remainder filled in from reference TRBV2 and TRBJ1-3): EPEVTQTPSHQVTQMGQEVILRCVPISNHLYFYWYRQILGQKVEFLVSFYNNEISEKSEIFDDQFSVERPDGSNFTLKIRSTKLEDSAMYFCASSPTGNGNTIYFGEGSWLTVV.

V and J are TRBV2 and TRBJ2-7; D is uncertain. The CDR3 runs 12 residues. Deletions cut 2 bases from V and 9 bases from J, with 11 bases between. Germline values: CDR1 SNHLY, CDR2 FYNNEI. The CDR3 nucleotides are TGTGCCAGCAGTGAATCGGAATACAGGCAGTACTTC. It codes for CASSESEYRQYF.

In its sample, this clone was seen once. The rearrangement uses TRBV15 and TRBJ1-1, with a weak D call TRBD1 (5 bases). V gave up 2 bases and J gave up 2 bases, with 18 bases separating them. Germline values: CDR1 LNHNV, CDR2 YYDKDF (reference sequence). The CDR3 contains 17 residues. The CDR3 is CATSRTLGGTLNTEAFF. Here the CDR3 DNA reads TGTGCCACCAGCAGAACTCTAGGTGGGACTCTCAACACTGAAGCTTTCTTT. Looking up the rest from reference TRBV15 and TRBJ1-1 gives the full variable domain: DAMVIQNPRYQVTQFGKPVTLSCSQTLNHNVMYWYQQKSSQAPKLLFHYYDKDFNNEADTPDNFQSRRPNTSFCFLDIRSPGLGDTAMYLCATSRTLGGTLNTEAFFGQGTRLTVV.

This chain links TRBV24-1 with TRBJ2-3; 9 bases are shared with TRBD2. CDR3 length: 19 amino acids. The V and J ends lost 0 bases and 3 bases, in that order; junction bases with no gene match: 12. Germline V gene sequence: CDR1 KGHDR, CDR2 SFDVKD. The CDR3 protein is CATSDLPGGASGMTDTQYF. In DNA, the CDR3 is TGTGCCACCAGTGATTTGCCAGGAGGGGCTAGCGGGATGACAGATACGCAGTATTTT.

CDR3 sequence: CATSRGWEGGPTLWQFF. In DNA form, the CDR3 reads TGTGCCACCAGCAGAGGTTGGGAGGGGGGGCCCACCCTATGGCAGTTCTTC. J is TRBJ2-1 and V is TRBV15, with TRBD2 as a possible D gene (7 bases). The CDR3 totals 17 residues. V lost 1 base, J lost 12 bases, and 25 bases lay in between. Germline assignment: CDR1 LNHNV and CDR2 YYDKDF (reference sequence).

The sample holds one count of this clone. The gene calls are TRBV10-3 and TRBJ2-1, with 10 bases aligning to TRBD2. CDR1 is ENHRY and CDR2 is SYGVKD in the germline V gene. The CDR3 has 18 residues. V shed 2 bases, J shed 0 bases, and the junction held 7 bases outside the gene matches. CDR3 protein: CAISEKSSGGSSYNEQFF. The DNA of the CDR3 is TGTGCCATCAGTGAGAAGAGTAGCGGGGGGAGCTCCTACAATGAGCAGTTCTTC.

The chain employs TRBV5-4 and TRBJ2-1, with a weak D call TRBD2 (6 bases). V was pared by 4 bases and J by 7 bases, with 9 bases between. This CDR3 comprises 12 residues. From germline, CDR1 is SGHNT and CDR2 YYREEE (reference sequence). DNA of the CDR3: TGTGCCAGCAGCATTGGGGGGAATGAGCAGTTCTTC. It translates to CASSIGGNEQFF.

The chain has TRBV18 and TRBJ1-5; TRBD1 aligns across 9 bases. CDR3 size: 15 residues. Germline loops: CDR1 KGHSH, CDR2 LQKENI. V gave up 4 bases and J gave up 7 bases; unmatched junction bases: 8. The CDR3 is CASSRDRVGRQPQHF. The CDR3 DNA is TGTGCCAGCTCACGGGACAGGGTTGGTCGACAGCCCCAGCATTTT.

The chain has TRBV7-9 and TRBJ2-1, with TRBD2 matching over 11 bases. J lost 8 bases, V lost 5 bases, and 8 bases had no gene match. The CDR3 is made up of 15 amino acids. CDR1 is SEHNR and CDR2 is FQNEAQ in the germline V gene (reference sequence). In nucleotides, the CDR3 is TGTGCCAGCAGCACTAGCGGGGGTTTCCTCGATGAGCAGTTCTTC. This encodes CASSTSGGFLDEQFF. Looking up the rest from reference TRBV7-9 and TRBJ2-1 gives the full variable domain: DTGVSQNPRHKITKRGQNVTFRCDPISEHNRLYWYRQTLGQGPEFLTYFQNEAQLEKSRLLSDRFSAERPKGSFSTLEIQRTEQGDSAMYLCASSTSGGFLDEQFFGPGTRLTVL.

The rearrangement joins TRBV5-4 to TRBJ1-1; D possibly corresponds to TRBD1 (5 bases). The CDR3 is 11 residues long. Trimming left V 3 bases short and J 7 bases short, with 7 bases between. The germline V gene encodes CDR1 SGHNT and CDR2 YYREEE (reference sequence). The DNA for the CDR3 is TGTGCCAGCAGCTGGGGGGGTGAAGCTTTCTTT. It encodes CASSWGGEAFF.

The chain is built from TRBV5-5 and TRBJ2-5, with TRBD2 matching 7 bases. The CDR3 sequence is 15 residues long. Germline V CDR1 and CDR2: SGHKS, YYEKEE (reference sequence). V gave up 0 bases and J gave up 5 bases; unmatched junction bases: 7. The CDR3 sequence: CASSLVGLVAETQYF. CDR3 DNA sequence: TGTGCCAGCAGCTTGGTAGGACTAGTCGCGGAGACCCAGTACTTC. Based on the CDR3 plus reference TRBV5-5 and TRBJ2-5, the full variable domain is DAGVTQSPTHLIKTRGQQVTLRCSPISGHKSVSWYQQVLGQGPQFIFQYYEKEERGRGNFPDRFSARQFPNYSSELNVNALLLGDSALYLCASSLVGLVAETQYFGPGTRLLVL.

The chain is built from TRBV5-4 and TRBJ2-5, with D hard to call. CDR1 and CDR2 from the germline V gene are SGHNT and YYREEE (reference sequence). This CDR3 spans 13 amino acids. V was shortened by 0 bases and J by 4 bases, with 7 bases between the two germline ends. DNA for the CDR3: TGTGCCAGCAGCTTGGCAGCGCGAGAGACCCAGTACTTC. It codes for CASSLAARETQYF.